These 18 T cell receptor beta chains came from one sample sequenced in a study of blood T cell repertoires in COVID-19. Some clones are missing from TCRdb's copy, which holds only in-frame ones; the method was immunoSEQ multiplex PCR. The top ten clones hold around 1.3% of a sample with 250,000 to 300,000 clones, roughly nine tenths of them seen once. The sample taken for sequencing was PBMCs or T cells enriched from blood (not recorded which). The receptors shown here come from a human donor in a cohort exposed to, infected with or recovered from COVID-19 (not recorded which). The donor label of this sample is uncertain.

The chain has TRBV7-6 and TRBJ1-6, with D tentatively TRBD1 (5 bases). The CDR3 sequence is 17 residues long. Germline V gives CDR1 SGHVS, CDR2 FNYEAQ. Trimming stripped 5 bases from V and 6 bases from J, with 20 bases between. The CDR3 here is CASSRNRLAPGNSPLHF. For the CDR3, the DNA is TGTGCCAGCAGCCGTAACAGGTTGGCCCCGGGTAATTCACCCCTCCACTTT.

The CDR3 bases are TGTGCCACCGCTAGGGGTACAAATAATTCACCCCTCCACTTT. Protein sequence: CATARGTNNSPLHF. The chain has TRBV9 and TRBJ1-6, with D possibly TRBD1 on 5 matching bases. Germline-derived CDR1 and CDR2 are SGDLS and YYNGEE. The CDR3 has 14 amino acids. V lost 9 bases and J lost 5, with 15 bases in between.

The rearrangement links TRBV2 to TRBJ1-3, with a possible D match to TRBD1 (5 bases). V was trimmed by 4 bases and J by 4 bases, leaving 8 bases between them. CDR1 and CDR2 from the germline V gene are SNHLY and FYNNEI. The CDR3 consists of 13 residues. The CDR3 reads CASSGGEGNTIYF. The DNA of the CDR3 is TGTGCCAGCAGTGGGGGGGAAGGAAACACCATATATTTT.

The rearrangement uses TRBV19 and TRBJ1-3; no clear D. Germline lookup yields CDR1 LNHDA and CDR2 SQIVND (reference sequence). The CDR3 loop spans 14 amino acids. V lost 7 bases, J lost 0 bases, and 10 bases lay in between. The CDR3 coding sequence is TGTGCCAGTAATGACCCGGGCTCTGGAAACACCATATATTTT. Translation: CASNDPGSGNTIYF.

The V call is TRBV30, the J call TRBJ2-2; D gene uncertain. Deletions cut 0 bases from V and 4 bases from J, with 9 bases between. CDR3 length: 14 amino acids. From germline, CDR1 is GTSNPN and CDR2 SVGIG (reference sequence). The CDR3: CAWSVRQATGELFF. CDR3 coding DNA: TGTGCCTGGAGTGTTCGGCAGGCCACCGGGGAGCTGTTTTTT.

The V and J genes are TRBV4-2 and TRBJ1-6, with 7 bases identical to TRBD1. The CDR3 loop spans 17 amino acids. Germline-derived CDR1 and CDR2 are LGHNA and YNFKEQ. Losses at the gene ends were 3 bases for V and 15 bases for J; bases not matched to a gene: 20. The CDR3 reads CASSHQRQGRGFRSLHF. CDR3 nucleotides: TGTGCCAGCAGCCACCAAAGACAGGGAAGGGGATTCAGGAGCCTCCACTTT.

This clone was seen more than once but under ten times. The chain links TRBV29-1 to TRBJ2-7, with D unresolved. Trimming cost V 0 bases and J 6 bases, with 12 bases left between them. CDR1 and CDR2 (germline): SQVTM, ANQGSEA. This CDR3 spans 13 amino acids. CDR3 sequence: CSVEESRFSEQYF. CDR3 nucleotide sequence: TGCAGCGTTGAAGAGAGCCGTTTTTCCGAGCAGTACTTC.

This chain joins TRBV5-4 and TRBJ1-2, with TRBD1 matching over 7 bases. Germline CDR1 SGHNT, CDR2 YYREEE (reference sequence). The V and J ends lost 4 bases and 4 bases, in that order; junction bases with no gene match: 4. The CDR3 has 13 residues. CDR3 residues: CASSRQGTYGYTF. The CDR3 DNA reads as TGTGCCAGCAGCCGACAGGGCACCTATGGCTACACCTTC.

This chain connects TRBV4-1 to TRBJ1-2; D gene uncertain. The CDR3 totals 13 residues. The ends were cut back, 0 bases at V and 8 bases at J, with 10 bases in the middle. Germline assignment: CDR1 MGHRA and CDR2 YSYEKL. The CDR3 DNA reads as TGCGCCAGCAGCCAAGATTCCGCAGGAGGCTACACCTTC. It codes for CASSQDSAGGYTF.

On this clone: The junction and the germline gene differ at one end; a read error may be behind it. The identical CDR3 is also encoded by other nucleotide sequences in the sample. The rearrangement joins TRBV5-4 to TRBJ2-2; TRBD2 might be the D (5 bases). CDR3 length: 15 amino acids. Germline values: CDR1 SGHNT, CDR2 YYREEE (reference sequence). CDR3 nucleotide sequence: TGTGCCAGCAGCTTGGAAGAGTCCGCCGCCGGGGAACTGTTTTTT. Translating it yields CASSLEESAAGELFF.

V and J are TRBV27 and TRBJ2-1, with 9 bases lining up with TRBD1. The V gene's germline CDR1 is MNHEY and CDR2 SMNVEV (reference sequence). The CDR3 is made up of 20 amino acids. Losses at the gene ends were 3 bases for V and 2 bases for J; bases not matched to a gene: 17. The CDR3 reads CASSLVPGTGLTTAYNEQFF. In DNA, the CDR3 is TGTGCCAGCAGTTTGGTACCCGGGACAGGGTTGACCACGGCCTACAATGAGCAGTTCTTC.

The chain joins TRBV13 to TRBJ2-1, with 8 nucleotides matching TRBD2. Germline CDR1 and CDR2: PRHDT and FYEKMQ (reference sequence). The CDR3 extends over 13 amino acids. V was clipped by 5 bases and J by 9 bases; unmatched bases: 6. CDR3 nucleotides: TGTGCCAGCAGCCTAACGGGGGGGCGTGAGCAGTTCTTC. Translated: CASSLTGGREQFF.

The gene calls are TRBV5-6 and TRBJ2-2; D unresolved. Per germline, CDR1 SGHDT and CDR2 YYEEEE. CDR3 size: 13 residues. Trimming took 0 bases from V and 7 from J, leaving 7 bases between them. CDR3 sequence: CASSLAGGGELFF. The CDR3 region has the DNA TGTGCCAGCAGCTTGGCCGGTGGCGGGGAGCTGTTTTTT.

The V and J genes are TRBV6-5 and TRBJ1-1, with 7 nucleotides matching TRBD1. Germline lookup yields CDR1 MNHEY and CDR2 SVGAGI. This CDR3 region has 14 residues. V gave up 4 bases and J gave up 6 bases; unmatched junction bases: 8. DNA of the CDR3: TGTGCCAGCAGTTTATCCAGGGGGGCGGCTGAAGCTTTCTTT. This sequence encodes CASSLSRGAAEAFF.

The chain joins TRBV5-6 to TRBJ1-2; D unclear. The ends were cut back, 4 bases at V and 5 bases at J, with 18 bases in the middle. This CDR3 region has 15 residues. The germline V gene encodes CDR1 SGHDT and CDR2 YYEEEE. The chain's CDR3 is CASSRRVYRAYGYTF. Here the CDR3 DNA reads TGTGCCAGCAGCAGGAGGGTTTACAGAGCTTATGGCTACACCTTC.

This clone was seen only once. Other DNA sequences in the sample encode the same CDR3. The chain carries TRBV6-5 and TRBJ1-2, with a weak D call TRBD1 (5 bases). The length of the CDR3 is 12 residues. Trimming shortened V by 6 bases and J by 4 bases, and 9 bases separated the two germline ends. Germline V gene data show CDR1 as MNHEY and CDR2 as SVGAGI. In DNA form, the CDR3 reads TGTGCCAGCAGGCAGGGAGGCTATGGCTACACCTTC. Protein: CASRQGGYGYTF.

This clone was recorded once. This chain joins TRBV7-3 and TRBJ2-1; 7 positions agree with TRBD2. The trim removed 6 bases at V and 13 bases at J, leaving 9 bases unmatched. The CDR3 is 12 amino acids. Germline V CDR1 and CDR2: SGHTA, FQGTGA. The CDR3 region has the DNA TGTGCCAGCAGTTCACCGGGGGGTGCTCAGTTCTTC. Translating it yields CASSSPGGAQFF.

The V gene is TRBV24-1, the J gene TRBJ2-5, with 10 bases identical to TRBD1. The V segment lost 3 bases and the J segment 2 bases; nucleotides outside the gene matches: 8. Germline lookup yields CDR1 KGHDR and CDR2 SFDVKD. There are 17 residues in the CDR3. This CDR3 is CATSDPRQGAVQETQYF. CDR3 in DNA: TGTGCCACCAGTGATCCCCGACAGGGGGCTGTTCAAGAGACCCAGTACTTC.